This TCR beta chain was identified in a study of human T cells and chemical hapten exposure. Study in general: Each patient's scalp received weekly diphenylcyclopropenone throughout the approximately 24-week study.

MiXCR was run by TCRdb on the RACE reads, yielding one entry per CDR3 protein. The sample lists 85,000 to 95,000 distinct CDR3 sequences, approximately 11% occurring once. Time point indicated: patch test 2, 6 weeks after DPC sensitization. The treatment is: therapeutic diphenylcyclopropenone sensitization with weekly scalp DPC. Trimming took 3 bases from V and 4 from J, leaving 15 bases between them. Germline V gives CDR1 MNHNS, CDR2 SASEGT. The CDR3 contains 16 residues. This TCR came from a man aged 35-49 years with alopecia areata. Some clones in this sample may be carry-over from other donors' samples. The J gene is TRBJ1-4, the V gene TRBV6-1; no firm D call. Sequencing used whole blood, obtained in connection with sensitization to the hapten diphenylcyclopropenone (DPC). CDR3 bases: TGTGCCAGCAGTGATCCCCACGAGGGCCGTAATGAAAAACTGTTTTTT. This gives the protein CASSDPHEGRNEKLFF.